This TCR beta chain derives from a study of blood T cell repertoires in COVID-19 (dated by TCRdb to 2018 to 2020). At the level of the whole study: Samples from collaborators originated in the United States, Italy and Spain and spanned both the acute and convalescent phases of COVID-19. The repertoires were released in a freely available public database intended as a resource for research on the immune response to SARS-CoV-2. The sample metadata nearly always contained a de-identified subject ID, COVID-19 status, age in years and sex. The dataset comprised deeply sampled blood TCRbeta repertoires from subjects exposed to, actively infected with, or recovered from COVID-19. The material from the prospective study consisted of cDNA or gDNA derived from T cells, B-cell-depleted T cells, or PBMCs. HLA class I and class II types, where available, came from metadata supplied by the sample provider rather than from assay-based typing. The samples were drawn from two sources: the first 160 participants of the ongoing ImmuneRACE study, and 950 to 1,500 subjects contributed by 6 global collaborators. The study at large found these results: Clinical and demographic metadata were provided uncurated, with the amount varying by source and participant.

Collaborating institutions collected whole blood in K2EDTA tubes following their own protocols. Collaborator samples were shipped for TCRbeta analysis as frozen whole blood, isolated PBMCs, or DNA extracted from either sample type. TCRbeta CDR3 regions were amplified from genomic DNA using the immunoSEQ Assay, a bias-controlled multiplex PCR. Per the authors' processing: The number of nucleated cells in each sample was estimated from the amplification of reference gene primers within the assay. Sequence reads were collapsed and filtered to measure the absolute abundance of every unique TCRbeta CDR3 rearrangement. Productive Simpson clonality was computed per sample as the square root of Simpson's diversity index over productive rearrangements. In TCRdb, the immuneACCESS table is reduced to in-frame sequences with V and J assigned. These tables do not hold every clone; where another copy was compared, an unresolved V gene accounts for under half, and the others remain unexplained. V, J and clone size were drawn from that table, and D and trimming were deduced from the DNA. The sample includes some 130,000 clones, with approximately 87% observed a single time. Roughly 2.5% of the sample belongs to the ten largest clones.

From cysteine to phenylalanine, the CDR3 is 13 amino acids long. The sequence is cut down to CDR3 DNA, 39 bases in frame from base 1. CDR1 and CDR2, per the germline V gene (reference sequence), are LGHDT and YNNKEL. Trimming costs V 1 base and J 2 bases, and their ends lie 5 bases apart. Worth noting for this clone: It lacks a known antigen. No base-level quality is on record; no much larger clone is a single base apart. Other DNA variants within this sample encode the same CDR3.

Recombination linked TRBV3-1 (or the pseudogene TRBV3-2) to TRBJ1-2, with no confident D gene call. The sequence derives from a man between 50 and 59 years old with active COVID-19. Material: peripheral blood. CDR3 region: CASSQARNYGYTF. In nucleotides, the sequence is TGTGCCAGCAGCCAAGCACGGAACTATGGCTACACCTTC.